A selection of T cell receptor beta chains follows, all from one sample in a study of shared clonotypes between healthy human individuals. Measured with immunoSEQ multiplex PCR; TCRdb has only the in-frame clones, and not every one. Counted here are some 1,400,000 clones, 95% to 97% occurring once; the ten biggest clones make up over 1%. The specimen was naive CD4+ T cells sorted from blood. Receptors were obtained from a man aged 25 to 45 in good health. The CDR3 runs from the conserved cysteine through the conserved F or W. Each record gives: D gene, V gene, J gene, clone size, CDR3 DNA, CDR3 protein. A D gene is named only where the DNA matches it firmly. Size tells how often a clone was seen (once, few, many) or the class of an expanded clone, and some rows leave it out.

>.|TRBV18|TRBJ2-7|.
TGTGCCAGCTCACCCCGCCCCCCTCCCTCCAACTACGAGCAGTACTTC
CASSPRPPPSNYEQYF
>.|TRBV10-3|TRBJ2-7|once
TGTGCCATCATTAACCGGGACTACGAGCAGTACTTC
CAIINRDYEQYF
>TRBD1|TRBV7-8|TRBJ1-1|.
TGTGCCAGCAGCGCCTCGGAGGGGGCCACTGAAGCTTTCTTT
CASSASEGATEAFF
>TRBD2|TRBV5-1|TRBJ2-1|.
TGCGCCAGCAGCTGGGCTAGCGGAGACAATGAGCAGTTCTTC
CASSWASGDNEQFF
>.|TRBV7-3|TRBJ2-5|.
TGTGCCAGCAGCTTAGGAGTGTCATTACAAGAGACCCAGTACTTC
CASSLGVSLQETQYF
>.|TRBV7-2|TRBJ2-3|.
TGTGCCAGCAGCTTAAGACGGGAGTCAGATACGCAGTATTTT
CASSLRRESDTQYF
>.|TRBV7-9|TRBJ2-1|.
TGTGCCAGCAGCTTAATAGTTGAGGTACCGAATGAGCAGTTCTTC
CASSLIVEVPNEQFF
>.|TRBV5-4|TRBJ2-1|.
TGTGCCAGCAGCTTACAGCCCGCGGATGAGCAGTTCTTC
CASSLQPADEQFF
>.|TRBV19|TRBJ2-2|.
TGTGCCAGTAGTCCACAGACGGCGAACACCGGGGAGCTGTTTTTT
CASSPQTANTGELFF
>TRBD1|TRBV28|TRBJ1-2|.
TGTGCCAGCAGTTGGACAGGGGTGGGTGGCTACACCTTC
CASSWTGVGGYTF
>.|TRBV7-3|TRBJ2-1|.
TGTGCCAGCAGCTTAGGTATGCGGAGGAGCTCCTACAATGAGCAGTTCTTC
CASSLGMRRSSYNEQFF
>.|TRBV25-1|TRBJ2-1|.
TGTGCCAGCAGTTCCGGGACCCGGCGCAATGAGCAGTTCTTC
CASSSGTRRNEQFF
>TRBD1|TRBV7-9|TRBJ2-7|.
TGTGCCAGCAGCTTAATTGGACAGGGGGCCTACGAGCAGTACTTC
CASSLIGQGAYEQYF
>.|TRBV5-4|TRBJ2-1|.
TGTGCCAGCAGCTTGGCCGGGAGCTACAATGAGCAGTTCTTC
CASSLAGSYNEQFF
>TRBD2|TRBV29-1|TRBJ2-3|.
TGCAGCGTTGAAGATCCCCAGCGGGACACAGATACGCAGTATTTT
CSVEDPQRDTDTQYF
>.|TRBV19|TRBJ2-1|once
TGTGCCAGTGGCCTAAACCGGGGGCCTTTCTCCTACAATGAGCAGTTCTTC
CASGLNRGPFSYNEQFF
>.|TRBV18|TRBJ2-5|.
TGTGCCAGCTCACCACTACCAGACAGCCAAGAGACCCAGTACTTC
CASSPLPDSQETQYF
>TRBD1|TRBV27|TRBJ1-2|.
TGTGCCAGCAGTTTGGAGGGACAGGATAGACTCGGCGGCTATGGCTACACCTTC
CASSLEGQDRLGGYGYTF
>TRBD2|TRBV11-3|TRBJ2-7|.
TGTGCCAGCAGCTCGTGGACTAGCGCTATCTCCTACGAGCAGTACTTC
CASSSWTSAISYEQYF
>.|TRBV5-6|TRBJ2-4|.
TGTGCCAGCAGCTTGGCCGGGGAAAAAAACATTCAGTACTTC
CASSLAGEKNIQYF
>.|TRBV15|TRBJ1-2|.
TGTGCCACCAGCAGAGATTCCGGGTTGGGCTACACCTTC
CATSRDSGLGYTF
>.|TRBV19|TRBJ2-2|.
TGTGCCAGTAATCTTGGCGGGTCTCTAGCCGGGGAGCTGTTTTTT
CASNLGGSLAGELFF
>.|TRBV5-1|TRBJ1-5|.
TGCGCCAGCAACCACCAGTATAGCAATCAGCCCCAGCATTTT
CASNHQYSNQPQHF
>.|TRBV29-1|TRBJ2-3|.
TGCAGCGCCCGGATGCTTCACACAGATACGCAGTATTTT
CSARMLHTDTQYF
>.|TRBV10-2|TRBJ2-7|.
TGCGCCAGCAGTGGGGGACTGTCCTACGAGCAGTACTTC
CASSGGLSYEQYF
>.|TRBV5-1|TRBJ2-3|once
TGCGCCAGCAGCTTGTTTTCAGGGGTGCGGGATACGCAGTATTTT
CASSLFSGVRDTQYF
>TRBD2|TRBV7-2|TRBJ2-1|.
TGTGCCAGCAGCCCGGCGGGACTAGCGGGAGTCCGCGAGCAGTTCTTC
CASSPAGLAGVREQFF
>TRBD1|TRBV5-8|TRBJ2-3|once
TGTGCCAGCAGCTTGGGGACAGGGGGTACAGATACGCAGTATTTT
CASSLGTGGTDTQYF
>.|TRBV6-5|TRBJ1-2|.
TGTGCCAGCAGTTACTCGAAGGGTGGCTACACCTTC
CASSYSKGGYTF
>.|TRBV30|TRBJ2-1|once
TGTGCCTGGATACCGGGGAACAATGAGCAGTTCTTC
CAWIPGNNEQFF
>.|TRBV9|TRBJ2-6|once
TGTGCCAGCAGGCTCTCTGGGGCCAACGTCCTGACTTTC
CASRLSGANVLTF
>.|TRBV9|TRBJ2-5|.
TGTGCCAGCAGCAAGACTAGTGTGCAGCAAGAGACCCAGTACTTC
CASSKTSVQQETQYF
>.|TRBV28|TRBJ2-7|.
TGTGCCAGCAGGGGACCGGGCCGGGAGCAGTACTTC
CASRGPGREQYF
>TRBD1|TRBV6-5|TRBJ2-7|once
TGTGCCAGCAGTTACTCGGGGGCAGGGGGCTACGAGCAGTACTTC
CASSYSGAGGYEQYF
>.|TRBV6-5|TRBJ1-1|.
TGTGCCAGCAGTTGGAGGAGCGAGACGTCGAACACTGAAGCTTTCTTT
CASSWRSETSNTEAFF
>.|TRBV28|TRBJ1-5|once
TGTGCCAGCAGTTTTCTCAGGGCCCAGCATTTT
CASSFLRAQHF
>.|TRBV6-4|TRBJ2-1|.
TGTGCCAGCAGCGTAGCTGGGCCTTCCTACAATGAGCAGTTCTTC
CASSVAGPSYNEQFF
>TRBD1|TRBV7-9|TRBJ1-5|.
TGTGCCAGCATCTTAACAGGGGGCGCGGTTCAGCCCCAGCATTTT
CASILTGGAVQPQHF
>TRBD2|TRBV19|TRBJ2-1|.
TGTGCCAGTAGTATGGCAGCGGGAGGGCCTCTTGAGCAGTTCTTC
CASSMAAGGPLEQFF
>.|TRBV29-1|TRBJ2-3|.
TGCAGCGTTGTGTGGCCGAGCACAGATACGCAGTATTTT
CSVVWPSTDTQYF
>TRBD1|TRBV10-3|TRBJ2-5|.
TGTGCCATCAGTGCCGGGACAGGGCAAGAGACCCAGTACTTC
CAISAGTGQETQYF
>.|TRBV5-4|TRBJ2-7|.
TGTGCCAGCAGCCCGACAACCATGAGCTCCTACGAGCAGTACTTC
CASSPTTMSSYEQYF
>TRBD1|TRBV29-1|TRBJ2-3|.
TGCAGCGTTGTAGCCCAGGGGGCACAAGATACGCAGTATTTT
CSVVAQGAQDTQYF
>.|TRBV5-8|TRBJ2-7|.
TGTGCCAGCACCTCCAGGGGCCCCTCTTACGAGCAGTACTTC
CASTSRGPSYEQYF
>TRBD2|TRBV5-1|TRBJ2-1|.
TGCGCCAGCAGCTTGGCTGCTGGGGGACTAGCGAACGATGAGCAGTTCTTC
CASSLAAGGLANDEQFF
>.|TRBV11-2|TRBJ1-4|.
TGTGCCAGCAGCTTAGAGGGCAGGGTGAATGAAAAACTGTTTTTT
CASSLEGRVNEKLFF
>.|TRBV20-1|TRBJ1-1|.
TGCAGTGCTCCCACGAGGAGTGAAGCTTTCTTT
CSAPTRSEAFF
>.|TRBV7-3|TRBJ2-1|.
TGTGCCAGCAGCTCAAATAGACTTCCGAATGAGCAGTTCTTC
CASSSNRLPNEQFF
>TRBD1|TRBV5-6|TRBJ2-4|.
TGTGCCAGCAGCAAGGACAGGGTGCAAAACATTCAGTACTTC
CASSKDRVQNIQYF
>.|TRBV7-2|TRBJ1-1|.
TGTGCCAGCAGATTACAGGGATCCACTGAAGCTTTCTTT
CASRLQGSTEAFF
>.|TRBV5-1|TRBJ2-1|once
TGCGCCATGAAAAGGGCGGTAGAGGAGTTCTTC
CAMKRAVEEFF
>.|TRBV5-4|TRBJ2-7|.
TGTGCCAGCAGCAGCCCCGGTCCTACCTACGAGCAGTACTTC
CASSSPGPTYEQYF
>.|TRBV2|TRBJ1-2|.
TGTGCCAGTACGCTCGAAGCTAACTATGGCTACACCTTC
CASTLEANYGYTF
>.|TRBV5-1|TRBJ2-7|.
TGCGCCAGCAGCTTGGCTCCCGGACCATCCTACGAGCAGTACTTC
CASSLAPGPSYEQYF
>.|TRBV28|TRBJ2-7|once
TGTGCCAGCAGCTCGACAGGTGCCAACGAGCAGTACTTC
CASSSTGANEQYF